One and the same sample provided the 32 T cell receptor beta chains below, sequenced in a study of cytotoxic CD8 clonotypes in ibrutinib-treated CLL. Measured with immunoSEQ multiplex PCR; TCRdb has only the in-frame clones, and not every one. The sample includes 200,000 or so clones, just over 70% seen only once; the top ten take around 5.9%. The sequences come from PBMCs, collected after 12 months of ibrutinib treatment. The receptor source for this set is a human donor with chronic lymphocytic leukemia.

This rearrangement joins TRBV9 to TRBJ2-7; D unresolved. This CDR3 contains 15 residues. Trimming took off 0 bases at V and 5 bases at J, with 15 bases between the two ends. Germline CDR1 reads SGDLS; CDR2 reads YYNGEE. The CDR3 DNA reads as TGTGCCAGCAGCGTAGGGGCTACAAATTGGAACGAGCAGTACTTC. Its protein is CASSVGATNWNEQYF. The entire variable domain, with the rest obtained from reference TRBV9 and TRBJ2-7, is as follows: DSGVTQTPKHLITATGQRVTLRCSPRSGDLSVYWYQQSLDQGLQFLIQYYNGEERAKGNILERFSAQQFPDLHSELNLSSLELGDSALYFCASSVGATNWNEQYFGPGTRLTVT.

This clone showed up just a few times. The chain has TRBV10-3 and TRBJ1-1, with D hard to call. CDR1 ENHRY and CDR2 SYGVKD come from the germline V gene. This CDR3 comprises 13 residues. V lost 5 bases and J lost 0, with 7 bases in between. CDR3 nucleotides: TGTGCCATCAGTCCCCTAGTGAACACTGAAGCTTTCTTT. Its protein product is CAISPLVNTEAFF.

This clone appeared a single time. The chain joins TRBV19 to TRBJ2-6; the match to TRBD1 covers 9 bases. V shed 5 bases and J 1 base; nucleotides not matched to a gene: 21. Germline V gene lookup returns CDR1 LNHDA and CDR2 SQIVND (reference sequence). This CDR3 has 22 amino acids. This CDR3 reads CASSPGQGTYSLLRSGANVLTF. The CDR3 DNA reads as TGTGCCAGTAGTCCAGGACAGGGGACCTACTCGTTACTTCGGTCTGGGGCCAACGTCCTGACTTTC.

The J gene is TRBJ1-5, the V gene TRBV7-2; D perhaps matches TRBD1 (6 bases). This CDR3 comprises 16 residues. Germline values: CDR1 SGHTA, CDR2 FQGNSA. Trimming took off 5 bases at V and 2 bases at J, with 16 bases between the two ends. The CDR3 sequence is CASSPRGGSGNQPQHF. The CDR3 coding sequence is TGTGCCAGCAGCCCGAGGGGGGGTTCGGGCAATCAGCCCCAGCATTTT.

V is TRBV7-2 and J is TRBJ1-5; 7 nucleotides line up with TRBD1. J lost 3 bases, V lost 4 bases, and 6 bases had no gene match. This CDR3 spans 15 amino acids. Per germline, CDR1 SGHTA and CDR2 FQGNSA. CDR3 DNA: TGTGCCAGCAGCTCAGGACAGGCCTTCAATCAGCCCCAGCATTTT. It specifies CASSSGQAFNQPQHF.

The chain joins TRBV9 to TRBJ2-7, with TRBD1 identical over 11 bases. The CDR3 spans 16 residues. In germline, CDR1 is SGDLS, CDR2 YYNGEE. Germline trimming cut 0 bases from V and 5 bases from J; bases unmatched to any gene: 7. CDR3 sequence (DNA): TGTGCCAGCAGCGTAGAAGGACAGGGGGCTCTTAACGAGCAGTACTTC. Translated, it gives CASSVEGQGALNEQYF.

The chain joins TRBV5-1 to TRBJ1-2; D possibly corresponds to TRBD1 (6 bases). Trimming cost V 4 bases and J 1 base, with 11 bases left between them. Germline CDR1 SGHRS, CDR2 YFSETQ. This CDR3 region has 14 residues. CDR3 in amino acids: CASSRTQGNYGYTF. In DNA, the CDR3 is TGCGCCAGCAGCAGGACACAGGGTAACTATGGCTACACCTTC.

The V gene is TRBV5-1, the J gene TRBJ1-1; D possibly corresponds to TRBD1 (6 bases). CDR3 length equals 14 residues. Trimming took 4 bases from V and 2 from J, leaving 12 bases between them. Germline CDR1 reads SGHRS; CDR2 reads YFSETQ. CDR3 in amino acids: CASSGGTLNTEAFF. In DNA, the CDR3 is TGCGCCAGCAGCGGAGGGACACTAAACACTGAAGCTTTCTTT.

The V call is TRBV2, the J call TRBJ2-7; D is possibly TRBD2 (6 bases). The CDR3 has 15 residues. The germline V gene has CDR1 SNHLY and CDR2 FYNNEI. V was pared by 2 bases and J by 2 bases, with 13 bases between. The CDR3 loop reads CASSESSGVTYEQYF. Written as DNA, the CDR3 is TGTGCCAGCAGTGAATCGTCGGGGGTTACCTACGAGCAGTACTTC.

The CDR3 bases are TGCAGCGGGTTGACCGGCTACGAGCAGTACTTC. Its translation: CSGLTGYEQYF. The V call is TRBV29-1, the J call TRBJ2-7, with D unresolved. V lost 7 bases and J 3 bases, leaving 10 bases between the germline ends. This CDR3 has 11 residues. Per the germline V gene, CDR1 is SQVTM and CDR2 is ANQGSEA.

The rearrangement links TRBV29-1 to TRBJ2-3; D perhaps matches TRBD1 (6 bases). The germline CDR1 and CDR2 sequences are SQVTM and ANQGSEA. V was pared by 5 bases and J by 6 bases, with 18 bases between. The CDR3 contains 14 residues. This chain's CDR3 is CSVHSGHLSDTQYF. The DNA for the CDR3 is TGCAGCGTTCATTCGGGACACCTAAGCGATACGCAGTATTTT.

The rearrangement links TRBV25-1 to TRBJ1-1, with a weak D call TRBD1 (5 bases). Germline V gene data show CDR1 as MGHDK and CDR2 as SYGVNS. Trimming cost V 7 bases and J 5 bases, with 14 bases left between them. This CDR3 has 13 amino acids. The CDR3 region is CASIPPGGTEAFF. DNA of the CDR3: TGTGCCAGCATCCCCCCTGGGGGAACTGAAGCTTTCTTT.

The rearrangement joins TRBV6-6 to TRBJ2-7, with D unclear. The CDR3 spans 12 residues. Trimming took off 6 bases at V and 0 bases at J, with 6 bases between the two ends. CDR1 and CDR2 from the germline V gene are MNHNY and SVGAGI (reference sequence). The CDR3 coding sequence is TGTGCCAGCAGCCACCCCTCCTACGAGCAGTACTTC. This encodes CASSHPSYEQYF.

This clone was seen a handful of times. The J gene is TRBJ1-4, the V gene TRBV6-5, with 8 bases identical to TRBD1. This CDR3 contains 14 residues. Germline CDR1 reads MNHEY; CDR2 reads SVGAGI. After removal of 8 bases from V and 7 bases from J, the junction contained 9 bases not matched to a gene. The DNA for the CDR3 is TGTGCCAGCTCTAGGACAGGGAAGTCTGAAAAACTGTTTTTT. Its translation is CASSRTGKSEKLFF.

V gene TRBV5-1 combines with J gene TRBJ1-6; D is unclear. The CDR3 is made up of 14 amino acids. Germline V CDR1 and CDR2: SGHRS, YFSETQ. Trimming pared 2 bases from V and 5 bases from J, leaving 8 bases between. As DNA, the CDR3 is TGCGCCAGCAGCTTTGCTCAAGATAATTCACCCCTCCACTTT. Residues: CASSFAQDNSPLHF.

This rearrangement joins TRBV2 to TRBJ1-4; the D is unclear. This CDR3 contains 13 residues. CDR1 and CDR2 (germline): SNHLY, FYNNEI. The germline V and J ends were trimmed by 8 bases and 8 bases, with 15 bases remaining between them. CDR3 sequence reads: CASLGRRGEKLFF. In DNA, the CDR3 is TGTGCCAGCCTTGGAAGACGAGGGGAAAAACTGTTTTTT. The full variable domain, rest sourced from reference TRBV2 and TRBJ1-4, is EPEVTQTPSHQVTQMGQEVILRCVPISNHLYFYWYRQILGQKVEFLVSFYNNEISEKSEIFDDQFSVERPDGSNFTLKIRSTKLEDSAMYFCASLGRRGEKLFFGSGTQLSVL.

The rearrangement uses TRBV20-1 and TRBJ2-1; D unresolved. The CDR3 has 11 residues. Trimming pared 3 bases from V and 10 bases from J, leaving 10 bases between. CDR1 DFQATT and CDR2 SNEGSKA come from the germline V gene (reference sequence). Here the CDR3 reads CSARAVWEQFF. The CDR3 DNA is TGCAGTGCTAGGGCTGTTTGGGAGCAGTTCTTC.

Details on this clone: The same CDR3 arises from other DNA sequences in this sample as well. J is TRBJ2-2 and V is TRBV6-5; D might be TRBD1 (5 bases). V lost 4 bases and J lost 1, with 7 bases in between. Looked up from germline, CDR1 is MNHEY and CDR2 is SVGAGI. There are 14 residues in the CDR3. The CDR3 here is CASSLTGNTGELFF. CDR3 nucleotides: TGTGCCAGCAGTTTAACAGGGAACACCGGGGAGCTGTTTTTT.

On this clone itself: Other DNA variants within this sample encode the same CDR3. V and J are TRBV18 and TRBJ2-7; D ambiguous. The V end was cut by 3 bases, the J end by 2 bases, with 11 bases between. The length of the CDR3 is 14 residues. Germline CDR1 reads KGHSH; CDR2 reads LQKENI. The CDR3 DNA follows: TGTGCCAGCTCACCCACTGGTTTCGCCTACGAGCAGTACTTC. This encodes CASSPTGFAYEQYF.

The chain's CDR3 is CASSLRGDNSPLHF. DNA for the CDR3: TGCGCCAGCAGCTTGAGGGGGGATAATTCACCCCTCCACTTT. The rearrangement uses TRBV5-1 and TRBJ1-6; D perhaps matches TRBD1 (6 bases). Germline lookup yields CDR1 SGHRS and CDR2 YFSETQ. The V end was cut by 1 base, the J end by 5 bases, with 7 bases between. CDR3 length equals 14 residues.

This clone was seen a handful of times. The J gene is TRBJ1-2, the V gene TRBV7-3; tentatively, D is TRBD1 (6 bases). The CDR3 sequence is 15 residues long. Trimming stripped 5 bases from V and 3 bases from J, with 16 bases between. Germline V gene data show CDR1 as SGHTA and CDR2 as FQGTGA. CDR3 loop: CASSATGGRDYGYTF. In nucleotides, the CDR3 is TGTGCCAGCAGCGCCACGGGGGGGCGCGACTATGGCTACACCTTC.

The rearrangement uses TRBV9 and TRBJ2-1; 8 nucleotides match TRBD1. The CDR3 length is 16 residues. The V and J ends lost 0 bases and 7 bases, in that order; junction bases with no gene match: 9. Germline V CDR1 and CDR2: SGDLS, YYNGEE. The CDR3 DNA follows: TGTGCCAGCAGCGTAGCCCCAGGGGGCACGGAGAATGAGCAGTTCTTC. This gives the protein CASSVAPGGTENEQFF.

This clone was detected a few times. The chain employs TRBV5-6 and TRBJ2-1, with 9 nucleotides matching TRBD2. J lost 10 bases, V lost 2 bases, and 10 bases had no gene match. The CDR3 spans 15 residues. Germline CDR1 reads SGHDT; CDR2 reads YYEEEE. For the CDR3, the DNA is TGTGCCAGCAGCTTCGGGACTAGCCGAAGCCGAGAGCAGTTCTTC. Translation gives CASSFGTSRSREQFF.

This chain connects TRBV2 to TRBJ2-6; D gene unclear. V lost 5 bases and J lost 5, with 22 bases in between. CDR1 is SNHLY and CDR2 is FYNNEI in the germline V gene. The CDR3 is 18 amino acids. The CDR3 region has the DNA TGTGCCAGCAGTCGAGCAGTTCCGATACAAAGTCGGGCCAACGTCCTGACTTTC. Its translation is CASSRAVPIQSRANVLTF.

The chain is built from TRBV6-5 and TRBJ1-1; a possible D gene is TRBD1 (5 bases). This CDR3 spans 15 amino acids. The ends were cut back, 2 bases at V and 5 bases at J, with 15 bases in the middle. Germline CDR1 MNHEY, CDR2 SVGAGI. In DNA, the CDR3 is TGTGCCAGCAGTTACCTGCAGGGTTTAAGGACTGAAGCTTTCTTT. Translation gives CASSYLQGLRTEAFF.

The gene calls are TRBV30 and TRBJ2-5; 7 bases agree with TRBD1. This CDR3 region has 15 residues. Unmatched junction bases numbered 7, after V lost 3 bases and J lost 0 bases. Per germline, CDR1 GTSNPN and CDR2 SVGIG (reference sequence). CDR3 sequence: CAWRRDSTYQETQYF. The CDR3 coding sequence is TGTGCCTGGAGAAGGGACAGTACGTACCAAGAGACCCAGTACTTC.

The V call is TRBV7-2, the J call TRBJ1-2, with TRBD1 matching 10 bases. Germline V gene data show CDR1 as SGHTA and CDR2 as FQGNSA. There are 16 residues in the CDR3. J was trimmed by 0 bases and V by 4 bases; bases with no gene match: 5. CDR3 sequence: CASSSTGGTTNYGYTF. The CDR3 nucleotides read TGTGCCAGCAGCTCGACAGGGGGCACAACTAACTATGGCTACACCTTC. Full variable domain (remainder filled in from reference TRBV7-2 and TRBJ1-2): GAGVSQSPSNKVTEKGKDVELRCDPISGHTALYWYRQSLGQGLEFLIYFQGNSAPDKSGLPSDRFSAERTGGSVSTLTIQRTQQEDSAVYLCASSSTGGTTNYGYTFGSGTRLTVV.

J is TRBJ1-5 and V is TRBV10-3, with D maybe TRBD1 (5 bases). V lost 7 bases and J 2 bases, leaving 18 bases between the germline ends. Looked up from germline, CDR1 is ENHRY and CDR2 is SYGVKD. This CDR3 is built from 16 residues. CDR3 nucleotides: TGTGCCATCAATAATCAGGGTTTGATCGGCAATCAGCCCCAGCATTTT. Its translation is CAINNQGLIGNQPQHF.

V usage is TRBV11-3 and J usage is TRBJ2-7; 7 bases fit TRBD2. Germline V gene lookup returns CDR1 SGHNT and CDR2 YENEEA. This CDR3 region has 15 residues. The V gene end was trimmed by 0 bases and the J gene end by 0 bases; junction bases not matched to a gene: 2. CDR3: CASSLEASGSYEQYF. CDR3 coding DNA: TGTGCCAGCAGCTTAGAGGCTAGCGGCTCCTACGAGCAGTACTTC.

The chain uses TRBV7-2 and TRBJ1-2; D is undetermined. Germline CDR1 reads SGHTA; CDR2 reads FQGNSA. The CDR3 runs to 12 residues. V was shortened by 5 bases and J by 6 bases, with 10 bases between the two germline ends. Here the CDR3 reads CASSPDRHGYTF. As DNA, the CDR3 is TGTGCCAGCAGCCCGGACCGCCATGGCTACACCTTC.

The chain is built from TRBV13 and TRBJ2-1, with D possibly TRBD2 on 6 matching bases. V was trimmed by 5 bases and J by 4 bases, leaving 27 bases between them. The CDR3 spans 19 residues. Germline-derived CDR1 and CDR2 are PRHDT and FYEKMQ (reference sequence). The CDR3 sequence is CASSPLLDSGASHYNEQFF. CDR3 bases: TGTGCCAGCAGCCCTCTTCTCGATAGCGGAGCCTCCCATTACAATGAGCAGTTCTTC. Filled out from reference TRBV13 and TRBJ2-1, the complete variable domain reads AAGVIQSPRHLIKEKRETATLKCYPIPRHDTVYWYQQGPGQDPQFLISFYEKMQSDKGSIPDRFSAQQFSDYHSELNMSSLELGDSALYFCASSPLLDSGASHYNEQFFGPGTRLTVL.

There are a few counts of this clone. The chain links TRBV2 to TRBJ2-2; D may be TRBD1 or TRBD2 (5 bases each). The germline gives CDR1 SNHLY, CDR2 FYNNEI. The CDR3 sequence is 14 residues long. The V gene lost 3 bases and the J gene lost 6 bases, with 11 bases spanning the gap. This CDR3 is CASSDWGLPGELFF. The CDR3, as DNA: TGTGCCAGCAGTGATTGGGGGTTGCCCGGGGAGCTGTTTTTT.